Each of the 5 T cell receptor beta chains below was sequenced from the same sample in a study of cytomegalovirus exposure and HLA in healthy donors. Vbeta (60) and Jbeta (13) primers were used in the PCR. Here immunoSEQ multiplex PCR was the method, and the copy in TCRdb shows in-frame clones only, minus some. The repertoire table contains about 70,000 clones. Sequenced: PBMCs. The receptors shown here come from a female donor in good health and CMV-seropositive.

The DNA for the CDR3 is TGTGCCAGTATGTTAACAGGGGCCACTGAAGCTTTCTTT. Translated, it gives CASMLTGATEAFF. The chain employs TRBV19 and TRBJ1-1; 7 bases are shared with TRBD1. Germline V gene data show CDR1 as LNHDA and CDR2 as SQIVND (reference sequence). The CDR3 extends over 13 amino acids. J lost 4 bases, V lost 7 bases, and 6 bases had no gene match.

The DNA of the CDR3 is TGTGCCAGCAGCTTAGACCTCGTAGGTGCGGGGGGCTACACCTTC. Protein sequence: CASSLDLVGAGGYTF. The chain joins TRBV7-9 to TRBJ1-2; D unclear. Trimming took off 1 base at V and 8 bases at J, with 17 bases between the two ends. CDR1 and CDR2 (germline): SEHNR, FQNEAQ (reference sequence). The length of the CDR3 is 15 residues.

This sequence joins TRBV11-2 and TRBJ1-2; 10 bases are a match to TRBD1. The CDR3 is made up of 14 amino acids. Per germline, CDR1 SGHAT and CDR2 FQNNGV. The J segment lost 8 bases and the V segment lost 1 base, leaving 4 bases of the junction unmatched. CDR3 nucleotides: TGTGCCAGCAGCTTAGTTCGACAGGGGGCGGGCTACACCTTC. This translates into CASSLVRQGAGYTF.

V gene TRBV28 combines with J gene TRBJ2-5; 9 bases fit TRBD1. Per the germline V gene, CDR1 is MDHEN and CDR2 is SYDVKM. The CDR3 runs 14 residues. The J segment lost 10 bases and the V segment lost 2 bases, leaving 8 bases of the junction unmatched. CDR3 nucleotides: TGTGCCAGCAGTTTAGGGACAGGGCGTTTCGACCAGTACTTC. Protein product: CASSLGTGRFDQYF.

The CDR3 DNA is TGTGCCAGCAGTTTACCAGGGGCGCTAGGTGGAAACACCATATATTTT. It yields the protein CASSLPGALGGNTIYF. V gene TRBV28 combines with J gene TRBJ1-3; D may be TRBD1 (6 bases). Germline CDR1 and CDR2: MDHEN and SYDVKM. V dropped 2 bases and J dropped 3 bases, with 14 bases sitting between them. The CDR3 runs 16 residues.